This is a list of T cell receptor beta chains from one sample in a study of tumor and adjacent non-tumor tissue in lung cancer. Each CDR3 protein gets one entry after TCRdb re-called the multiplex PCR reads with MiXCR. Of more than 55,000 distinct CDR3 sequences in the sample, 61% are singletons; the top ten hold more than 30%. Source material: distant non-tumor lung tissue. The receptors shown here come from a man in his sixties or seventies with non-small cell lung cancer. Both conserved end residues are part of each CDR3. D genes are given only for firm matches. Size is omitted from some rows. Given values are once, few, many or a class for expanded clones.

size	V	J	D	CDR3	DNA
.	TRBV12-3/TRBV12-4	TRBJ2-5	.	CASSPGVAPQETQYF	TGTGCCAGCAGCCCGGGAGTAGCGCCTCAGGAGACCCAGTACTTC
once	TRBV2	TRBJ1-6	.	CASSAETQNSPLHF	TGTGCCAGCAGTGCGGAGACGCAGAATTCACCCCTCCACTTT
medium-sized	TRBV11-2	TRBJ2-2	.	CASSLPTAQNTGELFF	TGTGCCAGCAGCCTTCCGACAGCTCAGAACACCGGGGAGCTGTTTTTT
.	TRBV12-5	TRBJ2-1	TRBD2	CASRLEQSGTSGIYEQFF	TGTGCTAGTCGTCTCGAACAAAGCGGGACTAGCGGGATCTATGAGCAGTTCTTC
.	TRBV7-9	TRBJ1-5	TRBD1	CAGSFGQGGNQPQHF	TGTGCCGGCAGCTTCGGACAGGGTGGGAATCAGCCCCAGCATTTT
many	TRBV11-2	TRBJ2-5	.	CASSLAPDSPGETQYF	TGTGCCAGCAGCTTAGCTCCGGACTCCCCGGGCGAGACCCAGTACTTC
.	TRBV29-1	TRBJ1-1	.	CSVGGQGLNTEASF	TGCAGCGTTGGGGGGCAGGGGCTGAACACCGAAGCTTCCTTT
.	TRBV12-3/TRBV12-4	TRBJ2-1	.	CASSRAGSRGNEQFF	TGTGCCAGCAGCCGGGCCGGCTCTAGGGGCAATGAGCAGTTCTTC
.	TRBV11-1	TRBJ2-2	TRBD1	CASSERTGGEGTGELFF	TGTGCCAGCAGCGAGCGCACAGGGGGAGAAGGGACCGGGGAGCTGTTTTTT
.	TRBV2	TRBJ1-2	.	CASTESQGNYGYTF	TGTGCCAGCACCGAAAGCCAGGGTAACTATGGCTACACCTTC
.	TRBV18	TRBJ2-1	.	CASSPPGEQFF	TGTGCCAGCTCACCACCCGGTGAGCAGTTCTTC
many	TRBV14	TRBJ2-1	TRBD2	CASSQGLAGYIEQFF	TGTGCCAGCAGCCAAGGCCTAGCGGGCTACATTGAGCAGTTCTTC
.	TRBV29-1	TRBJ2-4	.	CCVTGAGAKNIQYF	TGCTGCGTGACTGGGGCCGGTGCCAAAAACATTCAGTACTTC
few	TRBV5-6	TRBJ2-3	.	CASSYTRDTQYF	TGTGCCAGCAGCTATACTAGGGATACGCAGTATTTT
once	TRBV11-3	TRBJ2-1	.	CASSLGVVNGQFF	TGTGCCAGCAGCTTAGGGGTGGTTAATGGGCAGTTCTTC
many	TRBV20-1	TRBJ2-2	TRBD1	CSAGSSGQLNTGELFF	TGCAGTGCTGGGTCCTCGGGACAGTTAAACACCGGGGAGCTGTTTTTT
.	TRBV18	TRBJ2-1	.	CASSPLEGNEQFF	TGTGCCAGCTCACCGCTAGAGGGCAATGAGCAGTTCTTC
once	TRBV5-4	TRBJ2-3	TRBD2	CANSLALAGGPSTDTQYF	TGTGCCAACAGCTTGGCCCTAGCGGGGGGACCTAGCACAGATACGCAGTATTTT
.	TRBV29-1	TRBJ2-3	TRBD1	CSARQGVSTKGLIGTDTQYF	TGCAGTGCGAGACAGGGAGTGAGCACCAAAGGCTTGATCGGAACAGATACGCAGTATTTT
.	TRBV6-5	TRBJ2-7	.	CVSSYSVGAGSYEQYF	TGTGTCAGTAGTTACTCGGTGGGGGCAGGGTCCTACGAGCAGTACTTC
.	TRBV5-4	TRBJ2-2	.	CASSPRGTTNTGELFF	TGTGCCAGCAGCCCTCGCGGGACAACGAACACCGGGGAGCTGTTTTTT
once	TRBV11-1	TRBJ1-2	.	CASSPDSTRDTF	TGTGCCAGCAGCCCTGACAGTACACGCGACACCTTC
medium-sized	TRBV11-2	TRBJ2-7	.	CASSFSGPDSYEQYF	TGTGCCAGCAGCTTCTCGGGGCCAGATTCCTACGAGCAGTACTTC
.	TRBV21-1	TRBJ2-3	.	CASSKPIRHRTDTQYF	TGTGCCAGCAGCAAACCGATTCGACACCGCACAGATACGCAGTATTTT
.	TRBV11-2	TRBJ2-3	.	CVSSLLGTDTQYF	TGTGTCAGCAGCTTATTAGGAACAGATACGCAGTATTTT
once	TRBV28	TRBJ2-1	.	CASRTFGGQKSYSEQFF	TGTGCCAGCAGAACCTTCGGTGGTCAGAAGTCCTACAGTGAGCAGTTCTTC
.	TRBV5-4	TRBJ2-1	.	CASSPRADSYNEQFF	TGTGCCAGCAGCCCGCGGGCGGACTCCTACAATGAGCAGTTCTTC
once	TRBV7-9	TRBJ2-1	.	CAISLVRANALYNEQFF	TGTGCCATCAGCTTAGTCAGGGCCAATGCTCTCTACAATGAGCAGTTCTTC
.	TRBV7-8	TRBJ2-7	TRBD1	CASSLAGTVDEQYF	TGTGCCAGCAGCTTAGCGGGGACAGTCGACGAGCAGTACTTC
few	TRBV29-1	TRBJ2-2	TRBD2	CSVLAGTTGEQFF	TGCAGCGTTCTAGCGGGCACGACCGGGGAGCAGTTTTTT
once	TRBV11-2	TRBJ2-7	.	CASSPLTVRGEQYF	TGTGCCAGCAGCCCACTCACAGTAAGAGGCGAGCAGTACTTC